Each of the 14 T cell receptor beta chains below was sequenced from the same sample in a study of cytomegalovirus exposure and HLA in healthy donors (dated by TCRdb to about 2017). Libraries were made using the immunoSEQ multiplex PCR assay. For the multiplex PCR, a mixture combining 60 forward primers for TCR Vbeta segments and 13 reverse primers for TCR Jbeta segments was used. TCRdb stores this immuneACCESS table with in-frame sequences only. Part of the clones is absent; in the studies checked, under half of the shortfall reflects unresolved V genes, and no reason is known for the rest. A total of about 160,000 clones appear in this sample, around four fifths of them only once. The leading ten clones occupy about 7.4% of the sample. Source material: PBMCs. The receptor set was obtained from a male donor in good health and CMV-seropositive.

This sequence joins TRBV7-9 and TRBJ2-4, with a weak D call TRBD1 (6 bases). The CDR3 loop spans 15 amino acids. Germline loops: CDR1 SEHNR, CDR2 FQNEAQ (reference sequence). V was cut by 3 bases and J by 6 bases, with 15 bases left in between. CDR3 in amino acids: CASSFSGARGNIQYF. CDR3 DNA: TGTGCCAGCAGCTTCTCAGGGGCCCGTGGAAACATTCAGTACTTC.

The chain combines TRBV6-6 with TRBJ1-1; D perhaps matches TRBD1 (5 bases). This CDR3 is 12 amino acids long. Germline loops: CDR1 MNHNY, CDR2 SVGAGI (reference sequence). The V gene lost 2 bases and the J gene lost 14 bases, with 15 bases spanning the gap. The CDR3 is CASSYPREGGFF. CDR3 bases: TGTGCCAGCAGTTACCCCAGGGAGGGAGGGTTCTTT.

The rearrangement uses TRBV27 and TRBJ2-5, with TRBD2 identical over 13 bases. Germline V lookup: CDR1 MNHEY, CDR2 SMNVEV (reference sequence). There are 13 residues in the CDR3. The junction had 4 bases not matched to a gene; V was cut back by 6 bases and J by 9 bases. CDR3 bases: TGTGCCAGCAGCGGACTAGCGGGGGAGGCCCAGTACTTC. This sequence encodes CASSGLAGEAQYF.

This rearrangement joins TRBV5-6 to TRBJ1-5; 7 nucleotides agree with TRBD1. With 0 bases clipped from V and 4 bases from J, the junction kept 4 bases outside the gene matches. In germline, CDR1 is SGHDT, CDR2 YYEEEE. The CDR3 loop spans 15 amino acids. CDR3 protein: CASSLGETGNQPQHF. The CDR3 bases are TGTGCCAGCAGCTTGGGGGAGACAGGGAATCAGCCCCAGCATTTT. The whole variable domain, remainder taken from reference TRBV5-6 and TRBJ1-5, is DAGVTQSPTHLIKTRGQQVTLRCSPKSGHDTVSWYQQALGQGPQFIFQYYEEEERQRGNFPDRFSGHQFPNYSSELNVNALLLGDSALYLCASSLGETGNQPQHFGDGTRLSIL.

The chain recombines TRBV10-2 with TRBJ2-1; 7 nucleotides agree with TRBD1. The CDR3 covers 16 residues. V lost 3 bases and J lost 1; bases outside the gene matches: 6. Looked up from germline, CDR1 is WSHSY and CDR2 is SAAADI. CDR3 region: CASSESTGKSYNEQFF. The CDR3 DNA reads TGCGCCAGCAGTGAATCGACAGGGAAGTCCTACAATGAGCAGTTCTTC.

The rearrangement joins TRBV7-6 to TRBJ1-4; 8 nucleotides agree with TRBD1. The trim removed 5 bases at V and 5 bases at J, leaving 4 bases unmatched. Germline CDR1 is SGHVS and CDR2 is FNYEAQ. This CDR3 is built from 14 residues. The CDR3 nucleotides read TGTGCCAGCAGCACAGGGGGAGGAAATGAAAAACTGTTTTTT. Translation: CASSTGGGNEKLFF.

The chain links TRBV6-1 to TRBJ2-2; possible D gene TRBD1, 6 bases. The germline V gene has CDR1 MNHNS and CDR2 SASEGT. V lost 7 bases and J 5 bases, leaving 14 bases between the germline ends. The CDR3 extends over 14 amino acids. The CDR3 reads CASKEGTGTGELFF. DNA for the CDR3: TGTGCCAGCAAAGAGGGTACAGGGACCGGGGAGCTGTTTTTT.

The V call is TRBV6-1, the J call TRBJ2-2; D possibly corresponds to TRBD1 (5 bases). Between the trimmed V and J ends, which lost 3 bases and 4 bases, there was a span of 9 bases. The CDR3 consists of 14 residues. The germline V gene encodes CDR1 MNHNS and CDR2 SASEGT. The CDR3 region is CASSEGPSTGELFF. The CDR3 DNA reads TGTGCCAGCAGTGAGGGGCCGAGCACCGGGGAGCTGTTTTTT.

J is TRBJ1-2 and V is TRBV18; 8 positions match TRBD1. Germline-derived CDR1 and CDR2 are KGHSH and LQKENI. V dropped 3 bases and J dropped 7; count of bases not matched to a gene: 7. The CDR3 runs 14 residues. CDR3 nucleotides: TGTGCCAGCTCACCCTCGACAGGGGAGGTTGGCTACACCTTC. Protein sequence: CASSPSTGEVGYTF.

J is TRBJ1-1 and V is TRBV5-1, with 7 positions matching TRBD1. This CDR3 is built from 13 residues. The V gene end was trimmed by 1 base and the J gene end by 8 bases; junction bases not matched to a gene: 5. Germline V gene data show CDR1 as SGHRS and CDR2 as YFSETQ. Here the CDR3 reads CASSLLGGGEAFF. In DNA form, the CDR3 reads TGCGCCAGCAGCTTGCTAGGGGGCGGAGAAGCTTTCTTT.

The CDR3 region is CSVEIGQTEAFF. Written as DNA, the CDR3 is TGCAGCGTTGAAATTGGGCAGACTGAAGCTTTCTTT. The V call is TRBV29-1, the J call TRBJ1-1; D gene unclear. Deletions cut 2 bases from V and 5 bases from J, with 9 bases between. Germline V gene data show CDR1 as SQVTM and CDR2 as ANQGSEA. This CDR3 comprises 12 residues.

In DNA, the CDR3 is TGCAGCGTTAAAGGGACTGCTGAGGTCGGCTACACCTTC. Its protein is CSVKGTAEVGYTF. The chain is built from TRBV29-1 and TRBJ1-2; TRBD1 is a possible D gene (5 bases). The CDR3 is 13 amino acids. Trimming left V 5 bases short and J 8 bases short, with 18 bases between. Germline CDR1 reads SQVTM; CDR2 reads ANQGSEA.

This clone was picked up a small number of times. The chain uses TRBV7-2 and TRBJ1-2, with D unclear. Between the trimmed V and J ends, which lost 3 bases and 0 bases, there was a span of 14 bases. Germline V CDR1 and CDR2: SGHTA, FQGNSA. The CDR3 has 16 amino acids. CDR3 in DNA: TGTGCCAGCAGCTTTGGCGCGGAACGGCCTAACTATGGCTACACCTTC. Protein product: CASSFGAERPNYGYTF.

The chain has TRBV7-9 and TRBJ1-1, with D maybe TRBD1 (5 bases). The CDR3 has 18 residues. Germline loops: CDR1 SEHNR, CDR2 FQNEAQ (reference sequence). Trimming took off 2 bases at V and 1 base at J, with 20 bases between the two ends. In DNA form, the CDR3 reads TGTGCCAGCAGCTTATCCGGGCAGGGAAGGTTAGGGAACACTGAAGCTTTCTTT. It translates to CASSLSGQGRLGNTEAFF.